The 30 T cell receptor beta chains presented below share a single source sample, sequenced in a study of identical twins. TCRdb analysed the 5' RACE reads with MiXCR anew, one entry per CDR3 protein. Seen here are hundreds of thousands of distinct CDR3 sequences, around 6.1% observed once, and the top ten hold 1.5% to 2%. Sequencing input: naive T cells sorted from blood. Receptors were obtained from a man younger than 30 in good health.

This clonotype was seen a handful of times. The chain combines TRBV20-1 with TRBJ2-7; the D call may be TRBD1 or TRBD2 (5 bases each). Germline V gene data show CDR1 as DFQATT and CDR2 as SNEGSKA (reference sequence). V lost 5 bases and J 12 bases, leaving 17 bases between the germline ends. The CDR3 runs 11 residues. The CDR3 nucleotides are TGCAGTGCTCTGGTGGGGGAAGCACGGTACTTC. As protein: CSALVGEARYF.

This clonotype was observed at least ten times. J is TRBJ1-1 and V is TRBV12-3 or TRBV12-4; the D is unclear. This CDR3 contains 13 residues. The germline V and J ends were trimmed by 1 base and 4 bases, with 7 bases remaining between them. The CDR3 nucleotides are TGTGCCAGCAGTTTAGGGAGCATCACTGAAGCTTTCTTT. Its translation: CASSLGSITEAFF.

This clonotype was counted at least ten times. V is TRBV27 and J is TRBJ2-1, with D maybe TRBD1 (5 bases). Germline V CDR1 and CDR2: MNHEY, SMNVEV (reference sequence). The ends were cut back, 0 bases at V and 6 bases at J, with 9 bases in the middle. This CDR3 comprises 14 residues. The CDR3 DNA reads as TGTGCCAGCAGTTTATCGCATAGGGGCAATGAGCAGTTCTTC. Amino acid sequence: CASSLSHRGNEQFF.

In its sample, this clonotype was seen many times. The chain carries TRBV12-3 or TRBV12-4 and TRBJ2-1; D is undetermined. The CDR3 consists of 13 residues. The V end was cut by 7 bases, the J end by 5 bases, with 12 bases between. The chain's CDR3 is CASTLTLNNEQFF. In nucleotides, the CDR3 is TGTGCCAGCACCCTGACCCTCAACAATGAGCAGTTCTTC.

This clonotype was observed many times. The rearrangement uses TRBV7-9 and TRBJ2-2; the D gene is possibly TRBD2 (6 bases). The CDR3 is 13 residues long. The germline gives CDR1 SEHNR, CDR2 FQNEAQ (reference sequence). This chain's CDR3 is CAGLASPTGELFF. The DNA for the CDR3 is TGTGCAGGCCTAGCGAGTCCCACCGGGGAGCTGTTTTTT. The full variable domain, completed using reference TRBV7-9 and TRBJ2-2, is DTGVSQNPRHKITKRGQNVTFRCDPISEHNRLYWYRQTLGQGPEFLTYFQNEAQLEKSRLLSDRFSAERPKGSFSTLEIQRTEQGDSAMYLCAGLASPTGELFFGEGSRLTVL.

The genes are TRBV2 and TRBJ2-5; tentative D call: TRBD2 (6 bases). Germline assignment: CDR1 SNHLY and CDR2 FYNNEI. The V gene lost 6 bases and the J gene lost 0 bases, with 11 bases spanning the gap. The CDR3 loop spans 14 amino acids. The CDR3 DNA is TGTGCCAGCAGGCGGGGTGGGGACCAAGAGACCCAGTACTTC. This translates into CASRRGGDQETQYF.

This clonotype appeared many times. The V call is TRBV6-1, the J call TRBJ2-5; 7 bases match TRBD1. Germline V gene lookup returns CDR1 MNHNS and CDR2 SASEGT. This CDR3 contains 13 residues. The CDR3: CATTKGAGETQYF. CDR3 DNA: TGTGCAACTACAAAGGGGGCTGGGGAGACCCAGTACTTC.

This clonotype was recorded many times. This chain links TRBV11-2 with TRBJ2-1; D gene unclear. Trimming removed 3 bases at V and 9 bases at J, with 9 bases between. CDR1 is SGHAT, CDR2 FQNNGV, per germline. The CDR3 is made up of 12 amino acids. As DNA, the CDR3 is TGTGCCAGCAGCTTTGCGAACTCTGAGCAGTTCTTC. Amino acids: CASSFANSEQFF.

For the CDR3, the DNA is TGTGCCAGCAGCTTAGTTTCGACAGGAGTGTACGAGCAGTACGTC. This encodes CASSLVSTGVYEQYV. This chain joins TRBV7-2 and TRBJ2-7; D possibly corresponds to TRBD1 (6 bases). Trimming cost V 1 base and J 4 bases, with 14 bases left between them. This CDR3 contains 15 residues. Per germline, CDR1 SGHTA and CDR2 FQGNSA.

Only a few counts were recorded for this clonotype. The chain joins TRBV5-1 to TRBJ1-1, with a weak D call TRBD1 (6 bases). CDR1 and CDR2 from the germline V gene are SGHRS and YFSETQ. The CDR3 covers 13 residues. The V gene lost 5 bases and the J gene lost 7 bases, with 15 bases spanning the gap. The CDR3 is CASRPGGGSEAFF. The CDR3 DNA reads as TGCGCCAGCAGGCCTGGAGGGGGGAGTGAAGCTTTCTTT.

This clonotype was counted a few times. The DNA for the CDR3 is TGCGCCAGCAGCCCCGGAGGGAGGGCAGATACGCAGTATTTT. Translated: CASSPGGRADTQYF. The genes are TRBV5-1 and TRBJ2-3; 7 nucleotides match TRBD2. Germline V gene data show CDR1 as SGHRS and CDR2 as YFSETQ. The CDR3 sequence is 14 residues long. V shed 4 bases, J shed 4 bases, and the junction held 6 bases outside the gene matches.

This clonotype was picked up many times. The DNA of the CDR3 is TGCAGCGTTGAAGGGGACAGCAAAGGCCTCACAGATACGCAGTATTTT. It specifies CSVEGDSKGLTDTQYF. The rearrangement links TRBV29-1 to TRBJ2-3; 7 bases align to TRBD1. The CDR3 loop spans 16 amino acids. Trimming cost V 1 base and J 2 bases; bases outside gene matches: 9. Germline V CDR1 and CDR2: SQVTM, ANQGSEA.

This clonotype was detected many times. V gene TRBV24-1 combines with J gene TRBJ2-3; the D gene is possibly TRBD2 (6 bases). Per germline, CDR1 KGHDR and CDR2 SFDVKD. The CDR3 loop spans 16 amino acids. Trimming removed 4 bases from V and 2 bases from J, with 15 bases in between. CDR3 residues: CATSDRSGTPTDTQYF. The CDR3 bases are TGTGCCACCAGTGACCGTAGCGGTACCCCCACAGATACGCAGTATTTT.

The V call is TRBV2, the J call TRBJ2-1; 8 bases map to TRBD2. Trimming removed 3 bases from V and 5 bases from J; junction bases left unmatched: 6. Per germline, CDR1 SNHLY and CDR2 FYNNEI. The CDR3 totals 15 residues. CDR3 sequence (DNA): TGTGCCAGCAGTGAGGTAGTAGCGGGAAACAATGAGCAGTTCTTC. Translation: CASSEVVAGNNEQFF.

There are a few counts of this clonotype. The CDR3 DNA reads TGTGCCAGCAGCTTTAACAGTCCCAATCAGCCCCAGCATTTT. As protein: CASSFNSPNQPQHF. The chain recombines TRBV6-2 or TRBV6-3 with TRBJ1-5; D unresolved. Trimming left V 6 bases short and J 3 bases short, with 12 bases between. The CDR3 contains 14 residues. Looked up from germline, CDR1 is MNHEY and CDR2 is SVGEGT.

This clonotype was found a few times. The chain employs TRBV10-3 and TRBJ2-3, with D perhaps TRBD2 (5 bases). The CDR3 has 13 amino acids. The germline V and J ends were trimmed by 9 bases and 3 bases, with 13 bases remaining between them. Germline V gives CDR1 ENHRY, CDR2 SYGVKD. The CDR3 protein is CAISRTGTDTQYF. As DNA, the CDR3 is TGTGCCATATCTCGGACGGGGACAGATACGCAGTATTTT.

This clonotype was detected only a few times. The genes are TRBV11-2 and TRBJ2-1, with 14 bases lining up with TRBD2. The CDR3 is 15 residues long. Germline assignment: CDR1 SGHAT and CDR2 FQNNGV. Trimming cost V 5 bases and J 8 bases; bases outside gene matches: 5. CDR3 DNA: TGTGCCAGCAGCATGACTAGCGGGAGGGCCCATGAGCAGTTCTTC. As protein: CASSMTSGRAHEQFF. Full variable domain (remainder filled in from reference TRBV11-2 and TRBJ2-1): EAGVAQSPRYKIIEKRQSVAFWCNPISGHATLYWYQQILGQGPKLLIQFQNNGVVDDSQLPKDRFSAERLKGVDSTLKIQPAKLEDSAVYLCASSMTSGRAHEQFFGPGTRLTVL.

This clonotype was recorded at least ten times. V and J are TRBV3-1 and TRBJ2-7, with D possibly matching TRBD2 (5 bases). Trimming removed 0 bases at V and 3 bases at J, with 9 bases between. The CDR3 totals 14 residues. CDR1 and CDR2 (germline): LGHDT, YNNKEL (reference sequence). CDR3 protein: CASSQEPRGYEQYF. The CDR3 DNA reads TGTGCCAGCAGCCAAGAACCCCGGGGCTACGAGCAGTACTTC.

This clonotype was seen ten or more times. The chain couples TRBV29-1 to TRBJ2-4; D possibly uses TRBD1 or TRBD2 (5 bases each). Deletions cut 1 base from V and 2 bases from J, with 6 bases between. Germline V gene data show CDR1 as SQVTM and CDR2 as ANQGSEA. CDR3 length: 13 amino acids. The CDR3 DNA sequence: TGCAGCGTTGAAGGGGGGACCAAAAACATTCAGTACTTC. Protein: CSVEGGTKNIQYF.

This rearrangement joins TRBV9 to TRBJ2-3; TRBD1 matches 9 bases. The CDR3 has 17 amino acids. CDR1 SGDLS and CDR2 YYNGEE come from the germline V gene. J was trimmed by 2 bases and V by 4 bases; bases with no gene match: 11. CDR3 coding DNA: TGTGCCAGCAGCCCTAGGGCCGGGACAGGGCCCACAGATACGCAGTATTTT. It codes for CASSPRAGTGPTDTQYF.

The V and J genes are TRBV27 and TRBJ2-2, with D uncertain. V lost 6 bases and J 1 base, leaving 9 bases between the germline ends. The CDR3 has 14 residues. The V gene's germline CDR1 is MNHEY and CDR2 SMNVEV (reference sequence). The CDR3 loop is CASRRTKNTGELFF. The CDR3 bases are TGTGCCAGCAGAAGAACTAAGAACACCGGGGAGCTGTTTTTT.

This clonotype was detected only a few times. This chain links TRBV7-9 with TRBJ2-7; D is undetermined. Per germline, CDR1 SEHNR and CDR2 FQNEAQ (reference sequence). The V end lost 3 bases, the J end lost 6 bases, and 6 bases lay between the germline ends. This CDR3 is built from 11 residues. CDR3 nucleotides: TGTGCCAGCAGCTTGAAGGGCGAGCAGTACGTC. This sequence encodes CASSLKGEQYV.

This clonotype was found many times. The genes are TRBV12-3 or TRBV12-4 and TRBJ1-2; D uncertain. The length of the CDR3 is 14 residues. V shed 10 bases and J shed 9 bases, with 24 bases lying between them. The CDR3 loop is CAISARRSVFSYTF. For the CDR3, the DNA is TGTGCCATCTCGGCCCGGCGTTCGGTGTTTAGCTACACCTTC.

This clonotype was recorded many times. The J gene is TRBJ1-5, the V gene TRBV12-3 or TRBV12-4, with D possibly matching TRBD1 (5 bases). This CDR3 contains 14 residues. V was shortened by 3 bases and J by 7 bases, with 13 bases between the two germline ends. The DNA of the CDR3 is TGTGCCAGCAGTTTGATTGGCAGGGACCAGCCCCAGCATTTT. Residues: CASSLIGRDQPQHF.

In this sample, this clonotype turned up a few times. The chain recombines TRBV11-2 with TRBJ2-1; possible D gene TRBD2, 5 bases. The CDR3 sequence is 14 residues long. The germline gives CDR1 SGHAT, CDR2 FQNNGV. V lost 0 bases and J 7 bases, leaving 10 bases between the germline ends. The CDR3 sequence: CASSLDLGVNEQFF. As DNA, the CDR3 is TGTGCCAGCAGCTTAGATCTGGGAGTTAATGAGCAGTTCTTC. Drawing the rest from reference TRBV11-2 and TRBJ2-1, the complete variable domain is EAGVAQSPRYKIIEKRQSVAFWCNPISGHATLYWYQQILGQGPKLLIQFQNNGVVDDSQLPKDRFSAERLKGVDSTLKIQPAKLEDSAVYLCASSLDLGVNEQFFGPGTRLTVL.

The sample holds many counts of this clonotype. The J gene is TRBJ2-7, the V gene TRBV7-9; weak D call: TRBD1 (5 bases). Trimming took off 5 bases at V and 3 bases at J, with 17 bases between the two ends. The CDR3 length is 15 residues. CDR1 SEHNR and CDR2 FQNEAQ come from the germline V gene (reference sequence). Written as DNA, the CDR3 is TGTGCCAGCAGCCCCCCGATCCAAGGGGACTACGAGCAGTACGTC. This translates into CASSPPIQGDYEQYV.

This clonotype was seen many times. The chain recombines TRBV14 with TRBJ2-7; D gene uncertain. V dropped 3 bases and J dropped 0 bases, with 15 bases sitting between them. The V gene's germline CDR1 is SGHDN and CDR2 FVKESK. This CDR3 spans 16 amino acids. CDR3: CASSQGRYPSSYEQYF. The CDR3 nucleotides are TGTGCCAGCAGCCAGGGAAGATACCCCAGCTCCTACGAGCAGTACTTC.

There are many counts of this clonotype. The chain combines TRBV9 with TRBJ2-1; the D gene is possibly TRBD2 (6 bases). V lost 4 bases and J lost 10, with 9 bases in between. This CDR3 comprises 11 residues. Germline-derived CDR1 and CDR2 are SGDLS and YYNGEE. As DNA, the CDR3 is TGTGCCAGCAGCAATAGCGGAGAGCAGTTCTTC. The encoded protein is CASSNSGEQFF. The whole variable domain, remainder taken from reference TRBV9 and TRBJ2-1, is DSGVTQTPKHLITATGQRVTLRCSPRSGDLSVYWYQQSLDQGLQFLIQYYNGEERAKGNILERFSAQQFPDLHSELNLSSLELGDSALYFCASSNSGEQFFGPGTRLTVL.

This clonotype was observed a handful of times. The chain recombines TRBV3-1 with TRBJ2-7; 13 nucleotides align to TRBD2. The ends lost 4 bases at V and 6 bases at J; junction bases unmatched: 9. Germline lookup yields CDR1 LGHDT and CDR2 YNNKEL (reference sequence). The CDR3 contains 16 residues. CDR3 DNA sequence: TGTGCCAGCAGCCCAGGAGGGACTAGCGGGACTTCCGAGCAGTACGTC. It yields the protein CASSPGGTSGTSEQYV.

This clonotype was observed at least ten times. This chain joins TRBV20-1 and TRBJ2-5; tentatively, D is TRBD2 (6 bases). The V and J ends lost 2 bases and 0 bases respectively, with 13 bases between them. The CDR3 totals 15 residues. CDR1 and CDR2 from the germline V gene are DFQATT and SNEGSKA (reference sequence). CDR3 coding DNA: TGCAGTGCTAGAAAACTACGGGACTACCAAGAGACCCAGTACTTC. Amino acid sequence: CSARKLRDYQETQYF.